These 32 T cell receptor beta chains were sequenced from one sample in a study of pediatric ulcerative colitis. During colonoscopy, one to two rectal pinch biopsies were collected. Using immunoSEQ multiplex PCR, the repertoire was profiled, and TCRdb retains in-frame clones only, with some absent. Of 40,000 to 60,000 clones in the sample, 78% were seen once. Material for sequencing was gut tissue. The receptors shown here come from a girl aged 10 to 17 with moderate ulcerative colitis.

V is TRBV10-2 and J is TRBJ1-5; TRBD1 agrees at 7 bases. The CDR3 totals 14 residues. Per germline, CDR1 WSHSY and CDR2 SAAADI. V gave up 5 bases and J gave up 1 base; unmatched junction bases: 2. CDR3 DNA: TGCGCCAGCAGTAGGGGGCTAAGCAATCAGCCCCAGCATTTT. Translation: CASSRGLSNQPQHF.

Here the CDR3 DNA reads TGTGCCAGCACCCGGACAGGGGGCATTAATGAGCAGTTCTTC. Amino acid sequence: CASTRTGGINEQFF. The chain is built from TRBV6-1 and TRBJ2-1; 11 bases are shared with TRBD1. V was pared by 7 bases and J by 7 bases, with 6 bases of the junction left unmatched. The length of the CDR3 is 14 residues. Germline V gives CDR1 MNHNS, CDR2 SASEGT.

The chain uses TRBV6-4 and TRBJ2-3, with 8 bases matching TRBD1. With 6 bases clipped from V and 2 bases from J, the junction kept 10 bases outside the gene matches. The germline gives CDR1 MRHNA, CDR2 SNTAGT. CDR3 length: 16 residues. DNA for the CDR3: TGTGCCAGCAGCCCCCAACCAGGGGGCAACACAGATACGCAGTATTTT. Translated, it gives CASSPQPGGNTDTQYF.

In its sample, this clone was seen once. The chain is built from TRBV5-1 and TRBJ2-7; a possible D gene is TRBD1 (6 bases). V gave up 6 bases and J gave up 7 bases, with 14 bases separating them. Germline CDR1 SGHRS, CDR2 YFSETQ. This CDR3 is built from 12 residues. The CDR3 spells CASKGETREQYF. CDR3 DNA: TGCGCCAGCAAGGGGGAAACCCGTGAGCAGTACTTC. The whole variable domain, remainder taken from reference TRBV5-1 and TRBJ2-7, is KAGVTQTPRYLIKTRGQQVTLSCSPISGHRSVSWYQQTPGQGLQFLFEYFSETQRNKGNFPGRFSGRQFSNSRSEMNVSTLELGDSALYLCASKGETREQYFGPGTRLTVT.

CDR3 in DNA: TGTGCCAGCAGTTACGAGCAGGGCCCCTACGAGCAGTACTTC. Protein sequence: CASSYEQGPYEQYF. V usage is TRBV6-6 and J usage is TRBJ2-7; perhaps TRBD1 as D (5 bases). Trimming left V 2 bases short and J 2 bases short, with 10 bases between. The CDR3 runs 14 residues. Germline V gene data show CDR1 as MNHNY and CDR2 as SVGAGI (reference sequence).

The rearrangement uses TRBV28 and TRBJ1-1, with D possibly TRBD1 on 6 matching bases. Germline lookup yields CDR1 MDHEN and CDR2 SYDVKM. V was clipped by 5 bases and J by 2 bases, with 9 bases between them. This CDR3 contains 13 residues. CDR3 amino acids: CASSMGQNTEAFF. The CDR3 region has the DNA TGTGCCAGCAGTATGGGACAAAACACTGAAGCTTTCTTT.

The gene calls are TRBV28 and TRBJ1-5; TRBD1 matches 9 bases. V shed 5 bases and J 6 bases; nucleotides not matched to a gene: 11. Germline V lookup: CDR1 MDHEN, CDR2 SYDVKM. The CDR3 contains 16 residues. Here the CDR3 DNA reads TGTGCCAGCAGTCGTATAGGACAGGGGCGCAGTCAGCCCCAGCATTTT. The encoded protein is CASSRIGQGRSQPQHF. The variable domain in full, completed from reference TRBV28 and TRBJ1-5, reads DVKVTQSSRYLVKRTGEKVFLECVQDMDHENMFWYRQDPGLGLRLIYFSYDVKMKEKGDIPEGYSVSREKKERFSLILESASTNQTSMYLCASSRIGQGRSQPQHFGDGTRLSIL.

The rearrangement links TRBV7-9 to TRBJ1-4; D gene uncertain. Per germline, CDR1 SEHNR and CDR2 FQNEAQ (reference sequence). The CDR3 sequence is 15 residues long. V lost 0 bases to trimming and J lost 0 bases, with 5 bases between them. The CDR3 coding sequence is TGTGCCAGCAGCTTAGCGCTTGCAACTAATGAAAAACTGTTTTTT. Translated, it gives CASSLALATNEKLFF.

The chain carries TRBV15 and TRBJ2-5; tentative D call: TRBD2 (6 bases). Germline V CDR1 and CDR2: LNHNV, YYDKDF (reference sequence). The V gene lost 3 bases and the J gene lost 3 bases, with 17 bases spanning the gap. The CDR3 is made up of 16 amino acids. Here the CDR3 reads CATSRPQETREETQYF. As DNA, the CDR3 is TGTGCCACCAGCAGGCCCCAAGAGACTAGGGAAGAGACCCAGTACTTC. Combining the CDR3 with reference TRBV15 and TRBJ2-5 gives the whole variable domain DAMVIQNPRYQVTQFGKPVTLSCSQTLNHNVMYWYQQKSSQAPKLLFHYYDKDFNNEADTPDNFQSRRPNTSFCFLDIRSPGLGDTAMYLCATSRPQETREETQYFGPGTRLLVL.

The chain employs TRBV5-5 and TRBJ2-1, with D perhaps being TRBD1 or TRBD2 (5 bases each). The CDR3 covers 15 residues. The V gene lost 3 bases and the J gene lost 4 bases, with 14 bases spanning the gap. Germline V gives CDR1 SGHKS, CDR2 YYEKEE (reference sequence). CDR3 coding DNA: TGTGCCAGCAGCTCTGGGGGTAGCCTTTACAATGAGCAGTTCTTC. Translated: CASSSGGSLYNEQFF.

The chain has TRBV4-1 and TRBJ2-4; perhaps TRBD1 as D (6 bases). This CDR3 region has 15 residues. Per the germline V gene, CDR1 is MGHRA and CDR2 is YSYEKL. The V gene lost 1 base and the J gene lost 9 bases, with 16 bases spanning the gap. In DNA form, the CDR3 reads TGCGCCAGCAGCCAAGTGGACAGTCCCGAGGCCATTCAGTACTTC. Its protein product is CASSQVDSPEAIQYF.

This chain connects TRBV19 to TRBJ2-5; 11 bases fit TRBD2. The CDR3 loop spans 14 amino acids. Trimming at V came to 6 bases and at J to 1 base, leaving 1 base not matched to a gene. The germline V gene encodes CDR1 LNHDA and CDR2 SQIVND (reference sequence). The CDR3 spells CASSGLAGQETQYF. CDR3 in DNA: TGTGCCAGTAGCGGACTAGCGGGCCAAGAGACCCAGTACTTC.

The rearrangement links TRBV30 to TRBJ1-2; D unclear. The CDR3 loop spans 13 amino acids. Germline-derived CDR1 and CDR2 are GTSNPN and SVGIG (reference sequence). Trimming removed 4 bases from V and 3 bases from J, with 12 bases in between. In DNA, the CDR3 is TGTGCCTGGACGAACAGAGGGCACTATGGCTACACCTTC. Translation: CAWTNRGHYGYTF.

This chain links TRBV4-1 with TRBJ2-1, with D perhaps matching TRBD1 (5 bases). There are 15 residues in the CDR3. V was shortened by 10 bases and J by 3 bases, with 19 bases between the two germline ends. Per the germline V gene, CDR1 is MGHRA and CDR2 is YSYEKL. Here the CDR3 DNA reads TGCGCCATATCCCTGAAGGCAGACAGCTACAATGAGCAGTTCTTC. It codes for CAISLKADSYNEQFF.

The rearrangement uses TRBV30 and TRBJ2-7; the match to TRBD1 covers 11 bases. The CDR3 runs 14 residues. Germline assignment: CDR1 GTSNPN and CDR2 SVGIG (reference sequence). With V trimmed by 3 bases and J by 6 bases, 7 bases remained unmatched. CDR3 region: CAWSPGQGAVEQYF. CDR3 nucleotides: TGTGCCTGGAGCCCCGGACAGGGGGCAGTCGAGCAGTACTTC.

V usage is TRBV5-1 and J usage is TRBJ1-2, with 8 bases fitting TRBD1. V shed 1 base, J shed 5 bases, and the junction held 7 bases outside the gene matches. The CDR3 is 15 amino acids. Germline V gives CDR1 SGHRS, CDR2 YFSETQ. This CDR3 reads CASSLRAGGAYGYTF. CDR3 nucleotide sequence: TGCGCCAGCAGCTTGCGCGCAGGGGGCGCTTATGGCTACACCTTC.

The chain is built from TRBV18 and TRBJ2-1; 8 nucleotides line up with TRBD2. The CDR3 length is 16 residues. Germline-derived CDR1 and CDR2 are KGHSH and LQKENI. V lost 4 bases and J lost 7; bases outside the gene matches: 12. This CDR3 is CASSLQMAGTSNEQFF. The CDR3 nucleotides read TGTGCCAGCTCACTCCAGATGGCCGGGACTAGTAATGAGCAGTTCTTC.

The chain combines TRBV7-9 with TRBJ1-1; D gene unclear. The V gene's germline CDR1 is SEHNR and CDR2 FQNEAQ (reference sequence). The CDR3 is made up of 14 amino acids. V gave up 5 bases and J gave up 0 bases, with 10 bases separating them. The CDR3: CASSATLLNTEAFF. CDR3 nucleotides: TGTGCCAGCAGCGCCACACTATTGAACACTGAAGCTTTCTTT.

The rearrangement uses TRBV2 and TRBJ1-5; possible D gene TRBD1, 6 bases. Germline CDR1 reads SNHLY; CDR2 reads FYNNEI. Trimming pared 7 bases from V and 6 bases from J, leaving 13 bases between. This CDR3 is built from 13 residues. The CDR3, as DNA: TGTGCCAGCAAGGAGGGGGAGGTTCAGCCCCAGCATTTT. Translated: CASKEGEVQPQHF.

The table lists this clone with a few counts. This chain uses TRBV7-9 with TRBJ1-5; 9 positions match TRBD1. Trimming removed 8 bases from V and 7 bases from J; junction bases left unmatched: 3. CDR1 and CDR2 (germline): SEHNR, FQNEAQ (reference sequence). The CDR3 sequence is 12 residues long. The CDR3, as DNA: TGTGCCAGCGGGACAGGGTCCCAGCCCCAGCATTTT. As protein: CASGTGSQPQHF.

This chain connects TRBV7-9 to TRBJ2-5; D gene unclear. The CDR3 extends over 14 amino acids. Germline V gives CDR1 SEHNR, CDR2 FQNEAQ (reference sequence). Trimming pared 1 base from V and 2 bases from J, leaving 8 bases between. The CDR3 bases are TGTGCCAGCAGCTTAGTACGAACTCAAGAGACCCAGTACTTC. Translated: CASSLVRTQETQYF.

V and J are TRBV7-9 and TRBJ2-5; perhaps D is TRBD1 or TRBD2 (5 bases each). V was shortened by 5 bases and J by 2 bases, with 12 bases between the two germline ends. Germline lookup yields CDR1 SEHNR and CDR2 FQNEAQ (reference sequence). The length of the CDR3 is 14 residues. The CDR3 DNA is TGTGCCAGCAGCCCGAGGGGCGAGCAAGAGACCCAGTACTTC. It is translated as CASSPRGEQETQYF.

V and J are TRBV7-2 and TRBJ2-1; 10 bases agree with TRBD2. The germline V gene has CDR1 SGHTA and CDR2 FQGNSA. The CDR3 is 13 amino acids. The ends lost 4 bases at V and 10 bases at J; junction bases unmatched: 4. The CDR3 coding sequence is TGTGCCAGCAGCTCAGTGACTAGCGGGGAGCAGTTCTTC. Translated, it gives CASSSVTSGEQFF.

The chain couples TRBV5-4 to TRBJ1-6; D ambiguous. The germline V gene has CDR1 SGHNT and CDR2 YYREEE (reference sequence). Trimming removed 7 bases from V and 0 bases from J, with 5 bases in between. This CDR3 has 13 residues. DNA of the CDR3: TGTGCCAGCCGTAGCTCCTATAATTCACCCCTCCACTTT. This translates into CASRSSYNSPLHF.

In its sample, this clone was seen once. V is TRBV18 and J is TRBJ1-5, with unresolved D. Trimming removed 3 bases from V and 5 bases from J, with 17 bases in between. CDR1 KGHSH and CDR2 LQKENI come from the germline V gene. The CDR3 runs to 16 residues. The CDR3: CASSPESVRVDQPQHF. CDR3 bases: TGTGCCAGCTCACCTGAGTCGGTCAGAGTTGATCAGCCCCAGCATTTT.

This chain joins TRBV5-1 and TRBJ2-2; 8 bases fit TRBD1. The CDR3 has 14 residues. The ends lost 4 bases at V and 4 bases at J; junction bases unmatched: 3. CDR1 and CDR2 (germline): SGHRS, YFSETQ. The CDR3 reads CASSMDRVTGELFF. The CDR3 nucleotides read TGCGCCAGCAGCATGGACAGGGTCACCGGGGAGCTGTTTTTT.

The genes are TRBV27 and TRBJ2-5; tentative D call: TRBD1 (6 bases). This CDR3 has 13 residues. Trimming cost V 6 bases and J 7 bases, with 15 bases left between them. Germline V gene data show CDR1 as MNHEY and CDR2 as SMNVEV (reference sequence). The CDR3 DNA reads as TGTGCCAGCAGCGGGACAAGAACGGGGACCCAGTACTTC. Protein sequence: CASSGTRTGTQYF.

The chain uses TRBV11-1 and TRBJ2-7; no firm D call. The germline V and J ends were trimmed by 5 bases and 3 bases, with 5 bases remaining between them. From germline, CDR1 is SGHAT and CDR2 FQDESV (reference sequence). The CDR3 is 11 residues long. The CDR3 sequence: CASSHGYEQYF. CDR3 bases: TGTGCCAGCAGCCACGGCTACGAGCAGTACTTC.

This clone was counted a single time. This sequence joins TRBV19 and TRBJ1-1, with 8 bases matching TRBD1. The germline V gene has CDR1 LNHDA and CDR2 SQIVND (reference sequence). Trimming cost V 3 bases and J 7 bases; bases outside gene matches: 4. The CDR3 totals 13 residues. CDR3 bases: TGTGCCAGTAGTATGGAGACAGGGGTTGAAGCTTTCTTT. Translating gives CASSMETGVEAFF.

J is TRBJ1-5 and V is TRBV6-5; 10 bases line up with TRBD1. The CDR3 covers 15 residues. CDR1 MNHEY and CDR2 SVGAGI come from the germline V gene. The trim removed 2 bases at V and 6 bases at J, leaving 4 bases unmatched. Here the CDR3 reads CASSYGTGEGQPQHF. Written as DNA, the CDR3 is TGTGCCAGCAGTTACGGGACAGGGGAGGGTCAGCCCCAGCATTTT.

This clone was picked up a small number of times. The rearrangement uses TRBV4-2 and TRBJ1-1; 10 positions match TRBD1. V lost 2 bases to trimming and J lost 3 bases; unmatched junction nucleotides: 9. The length of the CDR3 is 17 residues. Germline CDR1 and CDR2: LGHNA and YNFKEQ. The CDR3 region has the DNA TGTGCCAGCAGCCAATCCCGGACAGGGGGAGGCCACACTGAAGCTTTCTTT. Its translation is CASSQSRTGGGHTEAFF.

CDR3 residues: CASSLGLETQYF. CDR3 DNA sequence: TGTGCCAGCAGCTTGGGACTAGAGACCCAGTACTTC. The rearrangement uses TRBV7-2 and TRBJ2-5; maybe TRBD2 (6 bases). The CDR3 spans 12 residues. The V gene's germline CDR1 is SGHTA and CDR2 FQGNSA. V was cut by 3 bases and J by 4 bases, with 6 bases left in between.